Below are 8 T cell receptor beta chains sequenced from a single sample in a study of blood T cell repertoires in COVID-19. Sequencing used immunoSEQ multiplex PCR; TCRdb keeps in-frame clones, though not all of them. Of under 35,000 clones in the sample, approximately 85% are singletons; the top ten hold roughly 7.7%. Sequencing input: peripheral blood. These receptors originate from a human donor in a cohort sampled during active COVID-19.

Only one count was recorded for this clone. The DNA for the CDR3 is TGTGCCATCAGGGGAGGTTCGGATCAGCCCCAGCATTTT. Protein product: CAIRGGSDQPQHF. The chain employs TRBV28 and TRBJ1-5, with D possibly being TRBD1 (6 bases). Germline CDR1 MDHEN, CDR2 SYDVKM. Trimming shortened V by 10 bases and J by 5 bases, and 15 bases separated the two germline ends. CDR3 length equals 13 residues.

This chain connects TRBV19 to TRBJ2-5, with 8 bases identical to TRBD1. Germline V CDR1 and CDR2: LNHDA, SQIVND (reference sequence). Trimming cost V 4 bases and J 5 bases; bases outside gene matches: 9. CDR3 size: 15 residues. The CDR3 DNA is TGTGCCAGTAGTAAGACAGGGGCCCACGTGGAGACCCAGTACTTC. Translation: CASSKTGAHVETQYF.

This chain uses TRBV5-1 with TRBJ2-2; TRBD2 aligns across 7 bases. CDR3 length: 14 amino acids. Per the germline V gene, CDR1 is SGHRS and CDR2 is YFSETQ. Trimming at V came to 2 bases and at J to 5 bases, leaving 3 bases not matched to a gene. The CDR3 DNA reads TGCGCCAGCAGCTTCGGGGGAGGGACCGGGGAGCTGTTTTTT. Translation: CASSFGGGTGELFF.

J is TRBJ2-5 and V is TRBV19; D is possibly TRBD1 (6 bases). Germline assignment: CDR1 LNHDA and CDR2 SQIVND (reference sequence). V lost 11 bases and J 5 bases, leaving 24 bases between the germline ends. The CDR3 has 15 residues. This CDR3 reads CAASPPGQSRETQYF. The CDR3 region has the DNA TGTGCCGCCTCGCCGCCGGGACAATCAAGGGAGACCCAGTACTTC. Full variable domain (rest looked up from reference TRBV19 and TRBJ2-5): DGGITQSPKYLFRKEGQNVTLSCEQNLNHDAMYWYRQDPGQGLRLIYYSQIVNDFQKGDIAEGYSVSREKKESFPLTVTSAQKNPTAFYLCAASPPGQSRETQYFGPGTRLLVL.

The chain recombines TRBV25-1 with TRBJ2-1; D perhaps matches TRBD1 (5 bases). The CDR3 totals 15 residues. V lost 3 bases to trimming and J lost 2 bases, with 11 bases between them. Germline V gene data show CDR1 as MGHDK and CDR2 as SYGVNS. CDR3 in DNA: TGTGCCAGCAGTGAGTTTACAGGTACCTACAATGAGCAGTTCTTC. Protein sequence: CASSEFTGTYNEQFF.

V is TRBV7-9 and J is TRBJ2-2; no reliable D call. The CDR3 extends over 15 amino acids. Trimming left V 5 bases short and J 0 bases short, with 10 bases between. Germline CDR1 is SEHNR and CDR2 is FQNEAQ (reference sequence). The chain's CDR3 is CASSPLRANTGELFF. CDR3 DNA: TGTGCCAGCAGCCCCCTTCGAGCGAACACCGGGGAGCTGTTTTTT.

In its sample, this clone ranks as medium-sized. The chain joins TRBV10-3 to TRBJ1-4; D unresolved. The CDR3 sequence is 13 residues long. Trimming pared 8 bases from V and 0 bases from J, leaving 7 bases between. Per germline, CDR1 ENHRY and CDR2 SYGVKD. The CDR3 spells CAIPGTTNEKLFF. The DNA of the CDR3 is TGTGCCATCCCGGGGACAACTAATGAAAAACTGTTTTTT.

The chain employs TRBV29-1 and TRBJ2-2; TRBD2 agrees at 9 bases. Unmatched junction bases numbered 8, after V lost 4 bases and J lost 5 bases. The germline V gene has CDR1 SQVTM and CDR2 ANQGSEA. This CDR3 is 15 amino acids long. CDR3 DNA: TGCAGCGTTGCGGGGCGGGAGGGGGGGACCGGGGAGCTGTTTTTT. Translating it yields CSVAGREGGTGELFF.